This passage covers 27 T cell receptor beta chains from one sample sequenced in a study of neoadjuvant anti-PD-1 for oral cavity cancer. Repertoires were generated with immunoSEQ multiplex PCR, while TCRdb's copy carries only in-frame clones and drops some. This table holds tens of thousands of clones, more than 75% found once. Time point specified: after neoadjuvant nivolumab, at surgical resection. The specimen comprised PBMCs, sampled after nivolumab (anti-PD-1) treatment. These receptors all come from a person aged 40 to 85 with oral cavity squamous cell carcinoma.

The rearrangement links TRBV19 to TRBJ2-4, with D maybe TRBD1 (5 bases). The CDR3 extends over 14 amino acids. V lost 11 bases, J lost 7 bases, and 21 bases lay in between. Germline V CDR1 and CDR2: LNHDA, SQIVND (reference sequence). CDR3 protein: CARQDSSWWNIQYF. CDR3 bases: TGTGCCCGTCAAGACAGCTCCTGGTGGAACATTCAGTACTTC.

V and J are TRBV27 and TRBJ1-2; TRBD1 is a possible D gene (5 bases). Trimming shortened V by 6 bases and J by 4 bases, and 12 bases separated the two germline ends. The CDR3 has 13 residues. Per the germline V gene, CDR1 is MNHEY and CDR2 is SMNVEV (reference sequence). CDR3 protein: CASSLRQTYGYTF. The CDR3 DNA sequence: TGTGCCAGCAGCTTAAGACAGACCTATGGCTACACCTTC.

The CDR3 sequence is CASSLDGGQATGELFF. CDR3 in DNA: TGTGCCAGCAGCTTAGATGGAGGGCAGGCCACCGGGGAGCTGTTTTTT. The chain is built from TRBV11-3 and TRBJ2-2; D is possibly TRBD2 (6 bases). Trimming took off 0 bases at V and 4 bases at J, with 12 bases between the two ends. The length of the CDR3 is 16 residues. Germline V gene data show CDR1 as SGHNT and CDR2 as YENEEA. Supplemented by reference TRBV11-3 and TRBJ2-2, the full variable domain reads EAGVVQSPRYKIIEKKQPVAFWCNPISGHNTLYWYLQNLGQGPELLIRYENEEAVDDSQLPKDRFSAERLKGVDSTLKIQPAELGDSAVYLCASSLDGGQATGELFFGEGSRLTVL.

The V gene is TRBV10-3, the J gene TRBJ2-1, with 8 positions matching TRBD2. Losses at the gene ends were 6 bases for V and 5 bases for J; bases not matched to a gene: 3. Germline V gene data show CDR1 as ENHRY and CDR2 as SYGVKD. The CDR3 covers 13 residues. The CDR3 sequence is CAIRVSGNNEQFF. Written as DNA, the CDR3 is TGTGCCATCAGGGTTAGCGGGAACAATGAGCAGTTCTTC.

This clone was seen a few times. The J gene is TRBJ2-2, the V gene TRBV27; 8 bases map to TRBD1. The CDR3 consists of 14 residues. With 7 bases clipped from V and 7 bases from J, the junction kept 8 bases outside the gene matches. In germline, CDR1 is MNHEY, CDR2 SMNVEV (reference sequence). Written as DNA, the CDR3 is TGTGCCAGCATTCCGGACAGGGCGGGCGGGGAGCTGTTTTTT. This translates into CASIPDRAGGELFF.

The chain links TRBV30 to TRBJ1-5, with D perhaps TRBD1 (5 bases). Trimming stripped 0 bases from V and 6 bases from J, with 12 bases between. CDR1 is GTSNPN, CDR2 SVGIG, per germline (reference sequence). The CDR3 covers 14 residues. The CDR3: CAWSVQGNTQPQHF. For the CDR3, the DNA is TGTGCCTGGAGTGTTCAGGGTAACACTCAGCCCCAGCATTTT. The full variable domain, completed using reference TRBV30 and TRBJ1-5, is SQTIHQWPATLVQPVGSPLSLECTVEGTSNPNLYWYRQAAGRGLQLLFYSVGIGQISSEVPQNLSASRPQDRQFILSSKKLLLSDSGFYLCAWSVQGNTQPQHFGDGTRLSIL.

The chain uses TRBV5-1 and TRBJ1-1; 10 nucleotides align to TRBD1. There are 13 residues in the CDR3. Trimming took 4 bases from V and 5 from J; bases not matched to a gene: 2. Germline lookup yields CDR1 SGHRS and CDR2 YFSETQ. CDR3 amino acids: CASSTGQGTEAFF. The CDR3 DNA is TGCGCCAGCAGCACGGGACAGGGGACTGAAGCTTTCTTT.

This chain uses TRBV2 with TRBJ2-1, with TRBD2 matching 7 bases. The CDR3 runs to 16 residues. After removal of 6 bases from V and 0 bases from J, the junction contained 8 bases not matched to a gene. Per the germline V gene, CDR1 is SNHLY and CDR2 is FYNNEI. The CDR3 bases are TGTGCCAGCAGAGGATCGGGAGGAATCTCCTACAATGAGCAGTTCTTC. Translated: CASRGSGGISYNEQFF.

The chain combines TRBV9 with TRBJ2-1, with 9 bases identical to TRBD2. This CDR3 has 15 residues. Unmatched junction bases numbered 11, after V lost 4 bases and J lost 9 bases. The germline gives CDR1 SGDLS, CDR2 YYNGEE. As DNA, the CDR3 is TGTGCCAGCAGCTCCTGGGATTTAGCGGGAGCTGAGCAGTTCTTC. Residues: CASSSWDLAGAEQFF. Complete variable domain (other parts from reference TRBV9 and TRBJ2-1): DSGVTQTPKHLITATGQRVTLRCSPRSGDLSVYWYQQSLDQGLQFLIQYYNGEERAKGNILERFSAQQFPDLHSELNLSSLELGDSALYFCASSSWDLAGAEQFFGPGTRLTVL.

This clone appeared once. The chain carries TRBV10-3 and TRBJ2-5, with 9 positions matching TRBD2. The CDR3 is 16 amino acids. Germline CDR1 reads ENHRY; CDR2 reads SYGVKD. Unmatched junction bases numbered 9, after V lost 6 bases and J lost 1 base. The CDR3 DNA reads as TGTGCCATCAGCGGAGGACTAGCGAGGACCCAAGAGACCCAGTACTTC. Translating gives CAISGGLARTQETQYF.

The chain has TRBV27 and TRBJ2-2, with 8 bases identical to TRBD2. J lost 4 bases, V lost 3 bases, and 7 bases had no gene match. Germline CDR1 and CDR2: MNHEY and SMNVEV (reference sequence). This CDR3 has 16 residues. The CDR3 sequence: CASSLSGRALTGELFF. The CDR3 nucleotides are TGTGCCAGCAGTTTGTCCGGGAGGGCCCTCACCGGGGAGCTGTTTTTT.

The rearrangement uses TRBV9 and TRBJ2-1; the match to TRBD1 covers 10 bases. Unmatched junction bases numbered 2, after V lost 0 bases and J lost 5 bases. The CDR3 has 15 amino acids. Germline V gene sequence: CDR1 SGDLS, CDR2 YYNGEE. The CDR3 loop is CASSVAGTGDNEQFF. As DNA, the CDR3 is TGTGCCAGCAGCGTAGCGGGGACAGGGGACAATGAGCAGTTCTTC.

This chain links TRBV30 with TRBJ2-5; tentatively, D is TRBD1 or TRBD2 (6 bases each). The CDR3 extends over 12 amino acids. Trimming shortened V by 5 bases and J by 4 bases, and 11 bases separated the two germline ends. Looked up from germline, CDR1 is GTSNPN and CDR2 is SVGIG (reference sequence). CDR3 loop: CAWDGGGETQYF. In DNA, the CDR3 is TGTGCCTGGGATGGAGGGGGAGAGACCCAGTACTTC.

This chain connects TRBV6-6 to TRBJ2-1, with 7 nucleotides matching TRBD2. CDR3 length: 14 amino acids. Looked up from germline, CDR1 is MNHNY and CDR2 is SVGAGI (reference sequence). Trimming at V came to 9 bases and at J to 7 bases, leaving 12 bases not matched to a gene. CDR3 sequence (DNA): TGTGCCAGTAAGGCGGGAGAAGTGGGGAATGAGCAGTTCTTC. Protein product: CASKAGEVGNEQFF.

This clone was seen only once. The chain uses TRBV30 and TRBJ1-4, with D hard to call. CDR1 is GTSNPN and CDR2 is SVGIG in the germline V gene (reference sequence). The V end lost 0 bases, the J end lost 8 bases, and 10 bases lay between the germline ends. The CDR3 is 13 residues long. CDR3 DNA sequence: TGTGCCTGGAGTGTCGTCGGAGGCGAAAAACTGTTTTTT. Translation gives CAWSVVGGEKLFF.

The chain combines TRBV27 with TRBJ1-2, with D hard to call. The CDR3 runs 16 residues. The V end was cut by 6 bases, the J end by 5 bases, with 22 bases between. Germline CDR1 MNHEY, CDR2 SMNVEV (reference sequence). CDR3 region: CASRSPGDIKQYGYTF. As DNA, the CDR3 is TGTGCCAGCAGATCCCCTGGGGATATTAAACAGTATGGCTACACCTTC.

The rearrangement links TRBV10-3 to TRBJ2-7; 7 nucleotides align to TRBD2. Trimming cost V 10 bases and J 4 bases; bases outside gene matches: 13. Germline values: CDR1 ENHRY, CDR2 SYGVKD. CDR3 length: 14 residues. The CDR3 region has the DNA TGTGCCACGTATAGCGGGCAAGGGACTTACGAGCAGTACTTC. Translating it yields CATYSGQGTYEQYF.

This clone was counted a single time. This rearrangement joins TRBV5-4 to TRBJ1-1; TRBD1 agrees at 7 bases. The V segment lost 5 bases and the J segment 2 bases; nucleotides outside the gene matches: 3. Germline loops: CDR1 SGHNT, CDR2 YYREEE (reference sequence). The CDR3 extends over 13 amino acids. CDR3 in amino acids: CASRGTDNTEAFF. DNA for the CDR3: TGTGCCAGCAGAGGGACAGATAACACTGAAGCTTTCTTT.

Regarding this clone: An end of the junction differs from the germline gene, which may be a read error. V and J are TRBV6-5 and TRBJ2-2; unclear D gene. The CDR3 contains 14 residues. Germline values: CDR1 MNHEY, CDR2 SVGAGI. CDR3 sequence: CASRYYKDTGELFF. As DNA, the CDR3 is TGTGCCAGCAGGTACTACAAAGACACCGGGGAGCTGTTTTTT.

The chain uses TRBV11-1 and TRBJ2-5; unclear D gene. Trimming removed 6 bases from V and 5 bases from J, with 7 bases in between. The germline V gene encodes CDR1 SGHAT and CDR2 FQDESV (reference sequence). The CDR3 has 11 residues. The CDR3 is CASRTMETQYF. For the CDR3, the DNA is TGTGCCAGCAGGACAATGGAGACCCAGTACTTC.

The chain employs TRBV5-5 and TRBJ2-1; D perhaps matches TRBD2 (5 bases). CDR1 is SGHKS and CDR2 is YYEKEE in the germline V gene (reference sequence). V was trimmed by 0 bases and J by 0 bases, leaving 13 bases between them. The CDR3 covers 17 residues. CDR3 in amino acids: CASSLAPSLSSYNEQFF. The CDR3 region has the DNA TGTGCCAGCAGCTTGGCCCCTAGCCTGAGCTCCTACAATGAGCAGTTCTTC.

J is TRBJ1-5 and V is TRBV7-2, with D unclear. CDR1 and CDR2 from the germline V gene are SGHTA and FQGNSA. The CDR3 sequence is 16 residues long. Trimming stripped 7 bases from V and 0 bases from J, with 16 bases between. The CDR3 here is CASTSPGGLSNQPQHF. The CDR3 nucleotides read TGTGCCAGCACCTCTCCTGGAGGCCTTAGCAATCAGCCCCAGCATTTT.

The chain links TRBV19 to TRBJ1-3; D is possibly TRBD1 (6 bases). CDR1 and CDR2 (germline): LNHDA, SQIVND (reference sequence). The CDR3 is 15 amino acids. Trimming took 5 bases from V and 2 from J, leaving 13 bases between them. The CDR3 region has the DNA TGTGCCAGTAGTGTGAAACAGGGCCCTGGAAACACCATATATTTT. Translated: CASSVKQGPGNTIYF.

There are a few counts of this clone. J is TRBJ1-4 and V is TRBV2, with TRBD1 as a possible D gene (6 bases). Trimming left V 2 bases short and J 8 bases short, with 18 bases between. The CDR3 sequence is 16 residues long. Germline values: CDR1 SNHLY, CDR2 FYNNEI. The CDR3 DNA sequence: TGTGCCAGCAGTGAACCCACAGGGAGGATTAGCGAAAAACTGTTTTTT. It specifies CASSEPTGRISEKLFF.

The genes are TRBV6-5 and TRBJ1-2; 7 bases agree with TRBD1. This CDR3 is built from 15 residues. Per germline, CDR1 MNHEY and CDR2 SVGAGI. V was clipped by 5 bases and J by 1 base; unmatched bases: 7. The CDR3 loop is CASSPHQGDNYGYTF. As DNA, the CDR3 is TGTGCCAGCAGTCCCCATCAGGGGGATAACTATGGCTACACCTTC.

V and J are TRBV7-8 and TRBJ1-4; the D is unclear. Trimming removed 2 bases at V and 4 bases at J, with 26 bases between. The CDR3 extends over 20 amino acids. In germline, CDR1 is SGHVS, CDR2 FQNEAQ. The CDR3 spells CASSLHGGYTNGARNEKLFF. The CDR3 DNA is TGTGCCAGCAGCTTACACGGCGGATACACAAACGGAGCCCGTAATGAAAAACTGTTTTTT.

The gene calls are TRBV2 and TRBJ2-7, with D perhaps TRBD1 (6 bases). The CDR3 has 13 residues. V was cut by 8 bases and J by 2 bases, with 13 bases left in between. Germline assignment: CDR1 SNHLY and CDR2 FYNNEI. The CDR3 DNA sequence: TGTGCCAGCTACCCCGGGACAACCTACGAGCAGTACTTC. This gives the protein CASYPGTTYEQYF. The whole variable domain, remainder taken from reference TRBV2 and TRBJ2-7, is EPEVTQTPSHQVTQMGQEVILRCVPISNHLYFYWYRQILGQKVEFLVSFYNNEISEKSEIFDDQFSVERPDGSNFTLKIRSTKLEDSAMYFCASYPGTTYEQYFGPGTRLTVT.